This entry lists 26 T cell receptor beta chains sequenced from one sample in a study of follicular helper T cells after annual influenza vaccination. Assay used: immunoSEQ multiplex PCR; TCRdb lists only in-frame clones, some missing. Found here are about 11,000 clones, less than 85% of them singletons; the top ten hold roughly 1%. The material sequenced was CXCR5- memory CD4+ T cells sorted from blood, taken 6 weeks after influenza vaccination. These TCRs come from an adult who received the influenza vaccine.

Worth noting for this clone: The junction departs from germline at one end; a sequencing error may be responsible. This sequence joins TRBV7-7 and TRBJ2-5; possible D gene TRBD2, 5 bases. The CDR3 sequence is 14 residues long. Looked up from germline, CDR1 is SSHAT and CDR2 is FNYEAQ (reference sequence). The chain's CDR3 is CASSSDTSRETQYF. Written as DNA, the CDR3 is TGTGCTAGCAGCTCAGACACTAGTAGGGAGACCCAGTACTTC.

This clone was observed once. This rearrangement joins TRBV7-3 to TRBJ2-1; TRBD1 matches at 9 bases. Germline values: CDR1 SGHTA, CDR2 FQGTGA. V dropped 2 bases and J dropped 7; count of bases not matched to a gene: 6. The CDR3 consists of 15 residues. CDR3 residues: CASSLQQGAWNEQFF. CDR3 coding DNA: TGTGCCAGCAGCTTACAACAGGGGGCTTGGAATGAGCAGTTCTTC.

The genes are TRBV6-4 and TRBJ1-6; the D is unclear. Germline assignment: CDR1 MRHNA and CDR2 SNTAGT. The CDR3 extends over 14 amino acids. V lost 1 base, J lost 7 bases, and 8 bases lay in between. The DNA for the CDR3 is TGTGCCAGCAGTGACTTGGTATGGAATTCACCCCTCCACTTT. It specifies CASSDLVWNSPLHF.

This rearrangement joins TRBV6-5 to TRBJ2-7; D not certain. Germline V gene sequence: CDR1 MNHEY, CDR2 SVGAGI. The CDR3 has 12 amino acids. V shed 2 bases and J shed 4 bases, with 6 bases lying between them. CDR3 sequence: CASSYVEYEQYF. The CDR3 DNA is TGTGCCAGCAGTTACGTGGAGTACGAGCAGTACTTC.

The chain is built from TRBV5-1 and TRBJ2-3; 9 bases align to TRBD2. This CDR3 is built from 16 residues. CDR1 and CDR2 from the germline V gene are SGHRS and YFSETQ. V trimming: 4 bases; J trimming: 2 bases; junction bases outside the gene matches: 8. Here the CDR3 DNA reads TGCGCCAGCAGCCTCGGGACTAGCCGATCCACAGATACGCAGTATTTT. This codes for CASSLGTSRSTDTQYF.

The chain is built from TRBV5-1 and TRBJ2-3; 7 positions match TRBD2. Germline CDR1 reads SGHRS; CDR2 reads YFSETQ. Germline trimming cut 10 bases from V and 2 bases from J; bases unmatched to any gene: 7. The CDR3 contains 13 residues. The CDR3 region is CAGRAGSTDTQYF. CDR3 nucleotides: TGCGCCGGAAGAGCGGGATCCACAGATACGCAGTATTTT.

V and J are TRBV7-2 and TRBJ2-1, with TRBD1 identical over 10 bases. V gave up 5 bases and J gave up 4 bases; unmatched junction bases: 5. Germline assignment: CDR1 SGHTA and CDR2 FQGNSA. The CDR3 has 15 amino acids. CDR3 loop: CASSRDRGEYNEQFF. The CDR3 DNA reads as TGTGCCAGCAGCCGGGACAGGGGAGAGTACAATGAGCAGTTCTTC.

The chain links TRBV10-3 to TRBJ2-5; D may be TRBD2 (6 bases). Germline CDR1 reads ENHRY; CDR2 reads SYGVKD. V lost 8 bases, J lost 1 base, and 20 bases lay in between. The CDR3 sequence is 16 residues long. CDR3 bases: TGTGCCATCTCCCCGGGCGGGGTAGGTGGCCAAGAGACCCAGTACTTC. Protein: CAISPGGVGGQETQYF.

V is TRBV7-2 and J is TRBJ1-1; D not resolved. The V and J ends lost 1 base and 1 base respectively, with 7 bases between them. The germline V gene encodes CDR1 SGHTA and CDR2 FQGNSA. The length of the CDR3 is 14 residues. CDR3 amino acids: CASSLVRRNTEAFF. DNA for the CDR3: TGTGCCAGCAGCTTAGTTCGGAGGAACACTGAAGCTTTCTTT.

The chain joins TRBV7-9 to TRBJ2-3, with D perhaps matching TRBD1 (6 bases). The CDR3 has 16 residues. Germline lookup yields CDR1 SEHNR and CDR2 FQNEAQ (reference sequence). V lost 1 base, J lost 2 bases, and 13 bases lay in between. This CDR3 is CASSLVTDRLTDTQYF. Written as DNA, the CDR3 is TGTGCCAGCAGCTTAGTGACAGACAGGCTCACAGATACGCAGTATTTT.

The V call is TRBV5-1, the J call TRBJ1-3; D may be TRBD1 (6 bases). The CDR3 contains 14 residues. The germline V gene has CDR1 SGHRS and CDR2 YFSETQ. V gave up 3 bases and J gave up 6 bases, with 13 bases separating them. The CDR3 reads CASSSQGFENTIYF. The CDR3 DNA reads TGCGCCAGCAGCTCTCAGGGGTTCGAAAACACCATATATTTT. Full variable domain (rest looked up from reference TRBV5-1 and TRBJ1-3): KAGVTQTPRYLIKTRGQQVTLSCSPISGHRSVSWYQQTPGQGLQFLFEYFSETQRNKGNFPGRFSGRQFSNSRSEMNVSTLELGDSALYLCASSSQGFENTIYFGEGSWLTVV.

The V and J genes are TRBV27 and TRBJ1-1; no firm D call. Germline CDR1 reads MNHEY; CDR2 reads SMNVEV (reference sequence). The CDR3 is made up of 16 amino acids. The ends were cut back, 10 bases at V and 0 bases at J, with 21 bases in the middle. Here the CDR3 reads CATSAEGYLMNTEAFF. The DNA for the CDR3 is TGTGCCACTTCCGCGGAGGGCTATTTGATGAACACTGAAGCTTTCTTT.

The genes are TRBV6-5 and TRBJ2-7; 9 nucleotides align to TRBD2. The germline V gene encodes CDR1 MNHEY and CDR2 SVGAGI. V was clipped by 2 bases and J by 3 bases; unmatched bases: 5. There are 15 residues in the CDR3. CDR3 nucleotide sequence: TGTGCCAGCAGTTACCGCGGGGGGGGGCTCTACGAGCAGTACTTC. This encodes CASSYRGGGLYEQYF.

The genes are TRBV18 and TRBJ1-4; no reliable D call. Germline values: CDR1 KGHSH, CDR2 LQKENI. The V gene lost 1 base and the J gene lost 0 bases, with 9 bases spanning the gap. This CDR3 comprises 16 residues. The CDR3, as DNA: TGTGCCAGCTCACCACTACCAACAGCAACTAATGAAAAACTGTTTTTT. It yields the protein CASSPLPTATNEKLFF.

CDR3 bases: TGTGCCAGCAGCGTACGCCTCCGGGTCGGATACAATCAGCCCCAGCATTTT. Translating gives CASSVRLRVGYNQPQHF. V is TRBV21-1 and J is TRBJ1-5. TRBV21-1 is a pseudogene segment. This CDR3 region has 17 residues.

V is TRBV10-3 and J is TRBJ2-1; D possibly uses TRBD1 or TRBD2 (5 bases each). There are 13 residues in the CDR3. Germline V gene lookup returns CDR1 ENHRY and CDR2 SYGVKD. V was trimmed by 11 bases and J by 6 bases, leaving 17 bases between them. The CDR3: CASKTGTGNEQFF. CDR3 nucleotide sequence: TGTGCCTCCAAAACCGGGACCGGCAATGAGCAGTTCTTC.

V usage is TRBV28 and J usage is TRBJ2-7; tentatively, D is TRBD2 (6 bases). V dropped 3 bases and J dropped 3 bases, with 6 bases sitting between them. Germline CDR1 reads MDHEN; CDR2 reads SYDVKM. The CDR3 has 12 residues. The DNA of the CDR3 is TGTGCCAGCAGTTTGGGGGGCTACGAGCAGTACTTC. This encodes CASSLGGYEQYF.

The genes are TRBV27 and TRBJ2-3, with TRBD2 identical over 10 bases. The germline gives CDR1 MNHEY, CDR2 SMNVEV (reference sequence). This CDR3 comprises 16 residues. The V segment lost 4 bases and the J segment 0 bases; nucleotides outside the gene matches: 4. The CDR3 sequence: CASSSLAGASTDTQYF. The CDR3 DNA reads TGTGCCAGCAGTTCCCTAGCGGGGGCTAGCACAGATACGCAGTATTTT.

The CDR3 sequence is CASSNPGLAADTQYF. As DNA, the CDR3 is TGCGCCAGCAGCAACCCGGGACTAGCAGCCGATACGCAGTATTTT. This chain uses TRBV5-1 with TRBJ2-3; 9 nucleotides line up with TRBD2. Trimming at V came to 4 bases and at J to 6 bases, leaving 9 bases not matched to a gene. Germline CDR1 is SGHRS and CDR2 is YFSETQ. The length of the CDR3 is 15 residues.

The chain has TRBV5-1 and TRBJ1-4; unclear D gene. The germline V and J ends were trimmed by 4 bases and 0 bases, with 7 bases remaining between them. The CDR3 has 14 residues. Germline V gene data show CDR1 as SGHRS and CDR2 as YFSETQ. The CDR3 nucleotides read TGCGCCAGCAGCCCACTTGCAACTAATGAAAAACTGTTTTTT. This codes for CASSPLATNEKLFF.

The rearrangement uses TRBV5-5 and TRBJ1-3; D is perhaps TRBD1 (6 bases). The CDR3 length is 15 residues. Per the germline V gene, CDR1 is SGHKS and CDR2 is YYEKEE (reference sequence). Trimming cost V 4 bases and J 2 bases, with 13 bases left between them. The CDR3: CASSPEGVPGNTIYF. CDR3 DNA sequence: TGTGCCAGCAGCCCGGAGGGGGTCCCTGGAAACACCATATATTTT.

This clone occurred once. The CDR3 DNA follows: TGTGCCATCAGGGAAACCGGGACAGCTACTAACTATGGCTACACCTTC. Translation: CAIRETGTATNYGYTF. The rearrangement links TRBV10-3 to TRBJ1-2; 7 nucleotides align to TRBD1. The germline V gene has CDR1 ENHRY and CDR2 SYGVKD. The trim removed 6 bases at V and 0 bases at J, leaving 10 bases unmatched. The CDR3 runs 16 residues.

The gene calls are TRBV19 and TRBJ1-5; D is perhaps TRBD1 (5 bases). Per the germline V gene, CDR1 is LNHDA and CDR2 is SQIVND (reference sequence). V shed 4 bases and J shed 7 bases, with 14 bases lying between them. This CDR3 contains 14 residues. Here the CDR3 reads CASSTGGARQPQHF. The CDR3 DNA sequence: TGTGCCAGTAGTACGGGTGGGGCGAGACAGCCCCAGCATTTT.

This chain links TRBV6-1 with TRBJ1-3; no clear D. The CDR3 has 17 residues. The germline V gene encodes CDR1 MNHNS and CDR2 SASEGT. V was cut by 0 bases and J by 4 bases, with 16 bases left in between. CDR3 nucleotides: TGTGCCAGCAGTGAAGCTGCTGGGGTCGGTGGGGGAAACACCATATATTTT. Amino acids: CASSEAAGVGGGNTIYF.

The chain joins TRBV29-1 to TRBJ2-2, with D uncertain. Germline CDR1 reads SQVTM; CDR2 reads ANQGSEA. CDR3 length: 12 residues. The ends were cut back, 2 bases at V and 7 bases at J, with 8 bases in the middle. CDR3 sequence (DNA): TGCAGCGTTGAAATGGGGTACGGGGAGCTGTTTTTT. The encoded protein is CSVEMGYGELFF.

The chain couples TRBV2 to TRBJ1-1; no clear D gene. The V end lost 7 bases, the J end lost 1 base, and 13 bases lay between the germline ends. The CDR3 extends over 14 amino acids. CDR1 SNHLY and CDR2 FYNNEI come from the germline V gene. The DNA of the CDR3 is TGTGCCAGCATGATCTCCTTCCGGAACACTGAAGCTTTCTTT. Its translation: CASMISFRNTEAFF.